Below are 27 T cell receptor beta chains sequenced from a single sample in a study of T cells in Graves' hyperthyroidism and ophthalmopathy. What was amplified from RNA transcripts were TCR beta CDR3 regions. HTBI primers were employed in a first-round RT-PCR of the TCR CDR3. TCRdb called the multiplex PCR reads again in MiXCR, with one record for every CDR3 protein. The sample carries 560,000 or so distinct CDR3 sequences, 15% to 20% recorded once. Sequencing was carried out using blood. The receptor source for this set is a man in his forties or fifties with Graves' ophthalmopathy.

The chain couples TRBV11-2 to TRBJ2-1; a possible D gene is TRBD2 (6 bases). The germline gives CDR1 SGHAT, CDR2 FQNNGV. The CDR3 has 14 amino acids. V was clipped by 1 base and J by 10 bases, with 14 bases between them. CDR3 region: CASSLGLLAGEQFF. CDR3 nucleotide sequence: TGTGCCAGCAGCTTAGGTTTACTAGCAGGCGAGCAGTTCTTC.

This clonotype was seen only a few times. The chain's CDR3 is CASSRLGQGITGNTIYF. DNA for the CDR3: TGTGCCAGCAGTCGACTGGGGCAGGGAATCACTGGAAACACCATATATTTT. The chain combines TRBV6-1 with TRBJ1-3; TRBD1 is a possible D gene (5 bases). The ends were cut back, 5 bases at V and 2 bases at J, with 19 bases in the middle. The germline V gene has CDR1 MNHNS and CDR2 SASEGT. The CDR3 runs 17 residues.

This clonotype was seen a few times. This chain links TRBV10-3 with TRBJ2-2; D not certain. The length of the CDR3 is 15 residues. Trimming shortened V by 5 bases and J by 1 base, and 11 bases separated the two germline ends. The germline V gene has CDR1 ENHRY and CDR2 SYGVKD. The CDR3 DNA sequence: TGTGCCATCAGTACACCTATGGGGAACACCGGGGAGCTGTTTTTT. Translating gives CAISTPMGNTGELFF.

The chain uses TRBV25-1 and TRBJ1-3; perhaps TRBD1 as D (5 bases). The ends were cut back, 3 bases at V and 8 bases at J, with 8 bases in the middle. This CDR3 has 12 residues. Germline CDR1 is MGHDK and CDR2 is SYGVNS. DNA of the CDR3: TGTGCCAGCAGTGACTTGGGGCACACCATATATTTT. Encoded protein: CASSDLGHTIYF.

The CDR3 coding sequence is TGCAGTGCTCGACTAGCGGGGAAGTGGTACTTC. It translates to CSARLAGKWYF. J is TRBJ2-5 and V is TRBV20-1, with 11 positions matching TRBD2. CDR3 length: 11 amino acids. The J segment lost 13 bases and the V segment lost 5 bases, leaving 6 bases of the junction unmatched. Per the germline V gene, CDR1 is DFQATT and CDR2 is SNEGSKA (reference sequence).

This clonotype turned up a few times. The gene calls are TRBV5-1 and TRBJ2-1; the D is unclear. CDR3 size: 11 residues. Germline-derived CDR1 and CDR2 are SGHRS and YFSETQ. Trimming took 0 bases from V and 12 from J, leaving 7 bases between them. In nucleotides, the CDR3 is TGCGCCAGCAGCTTGGGAGTTGCGCAGTTCTTC. It yields the protein CASSLGVAQFF.

This clonotype was seen at least ten times. The chain carries TRBV28 and TRBJ2-1; possibly TRBD1 or TRBD2 for D (6 bases each). The CDR3 loop spans 15 amino acids. Germline V CDR1 and CDR2: MDHEN, SYDVKM. V shed 5 bases and J shed 7 bases, with 18 bases lying between them. The CDR3 DNA sequence: TGTGCCAGCAGTCCCTCGGGGAGGAGGGGGAATGAGCAGTTCTTC. It encodes CASSPSGRRGNEQFF. The full variable domain, in which reference TRBV28 and TRBJ2-1 provide the parts outside the CDR3, is DVKVTQSSRYLVKRTGEKVFLECVQDMDHENMFWYRQDPGLGLRLIYFSYDVKMKEKGDIPEGYSVSREKKERFSLILESASTNQTSMYLCASSPSGRRGNEQFFGPGTRLTVL.

At least ten counts were recorded for this clonotype. The gene calls are TRBV12-3 or TRBV12-4 and TRBJ2-7; D possibly corresponds to TRBD2 (5 bases). V lost 1 base to trimming and J lost 2 bases, with 9 bases between them. The CDR3 length is 14 residues. DNA for the CDR3: TGTGCCAGCAGTTTAGGAGGGCTGGCCTACGAGCAGTACTTC. Protein sequence: CASSLGGLAYEQYF.

This clonotype was seen a few times. This rearrangement joins TRBV7-9 to TRBJ1-1; no reliable D call. This CDR3 is 12 amino acids long. Germline lookup yields CDR1 SEHNR and CDR2 FQNEAQ (reference sequence). The germline V and J ends were trimmed by 1 base and 8 bases, with 8 bases remaining between them. CDR3 DNA sequence: TGTGCCAGCAGCTTAGATTATATCGAAGCTTTCTTT. Its protein is CASSLDYIEAFF. Using reference TRBV7-9 and TRBJ1-1 for the parts outside the CDR3, the full variable domain is DTGVSQNPRHKITKRGQNVTFRCDPISEHNRLYWYRQTLGQGPEFLTYFQNEAQLEKSRLLSDRFSAERPKGSFSTLEIQRTEQGDSAMYLCASSLDYIEAFFGQGTRLTVV.

For this clonotype: It may be a read error: a sequence one base away is much more abundant. The chain couples TRBV28 to TRBJ1-1, with TRBD1 identical over 7 bases. CDR1 is MDHEN and CDR2 is SYDVKM in the germline V gene. The CDR3 runs to 17 residues. CDR3 sequence: CAGSLKGAHSLNTEAFF. DNA for the CDR3: TGTGCCGGCAGTTTAAAGGGGGCCCACTCTCTGAACACTGAAGCTTTCTTT. Complete variable domain (other parts from reference TRBV28 and TRBJ1-1): DVKVTQSSRYLVKRTGEKVFLECVQDMDHENMFWYRQDPGLGLRLIYFSYDVKMKEKGDIPEGYSVSREKKERFSLILESASTNQTSMYLCAGSLKGAHSLNTEAFFGQGTRLTVV.

This clonotype has more than one count but fewer than ten. The rearrangement links TRBV7-6 to TRBJ2-5; D is uncertain. CDR1 SGHVS and CDR2 FNYEAQ come from the germline V gene. Trimming pared 2 bases from V and 5 bases from J, leaving 15 bases between. CDR3 size: 15 residues. CDR3: CASSLYGGLEETQYF. The CDR3 coding sequence is TGTGCCAGCAGCTTATACGGTGGCCTCGAGGAGACCCAGTACTTC.

This chain links TRBV3-1 with TRBJ1-1; D is uncertain. This CDR3 has 13 amino acids. Trimming took 1 base from V and 5 from J, leaving 8 bases between them. Germline CDR1 LGHDT, CDR2 YNNKEL (reference sequence). The CDR3 DNA sequence: TGTGCCAGCAGCCAAGGGGTCTGGACTGAAGCTTTCTTT. Residues: CASSQGVWTEAFF.

This clonotype was observed at least ten times. The V call is TRBV11-3, the J call TRBJ2-1, with 8 bases that match TRBD2. Trimming removed 1 base from V and 3 bases from J; junction bases left unmatched: 5. The CDR3 has 16 amino acids. The germline gives CDR1 SGHNT, CDR2 YENEEA. CDR3: CASSLGAGGFYNEQFF. Here the CDR3 DNA reads TGTGCCAGCAGCTTAGGGGCGGGAGGATTCTACAATGAGCAGTTCTTC. The variable domain in full, completed from reference TRBV11-3 and TRBJ2-1, reads EAGVVQSPRYKIIEKKQPVAFWCNPISGHNTLYWYLQNLGQGPELLIRYENEEAVDDSQLPKDRFSAERLKGVDSTLKIQPAELGDSAVYLCASSLGAGGFYNEQFFGPGTRLTVL.

This clonotype was recorded a few times. Its ends do not fully match the called genes, so a read error is possible. The CDR3: CASSRRFSYGQYF. The CDR3 DNA is TGTGCCAGCAGTCGACGGTTCTCCTACGGGCAGTACTTC. This chain connects TRBV28 to TRBJ2-7; D is unresolved. Germline V gene lookup returns CDR1 MDHEN and CDR2 SYDVKM. The CDR3 totals 13 residues.

This clonotype was observed a handful of times. The chain recombines TRBV5-1 with TRBJ2-3; 14 nucleotides agree with TRBD2. The germline gives CDR1 SGHRS, CDR2 YFSETQ. The CDR3 is 18 residues long. Germline trimming cut 3 bases from V and 4 bases from J; bases unmatched to any gene: 10. CDR3 in DNA: TGCGCCAGCAGCTCTGGACTAGCGGGAGGCAATGCCGCAGATACGCAGTATTTT. It yields the protein CASSSGLAGGNAADTQYF.

This clonotype was observed a handful of times. The rearrangement uses TRBV30 and TRBJ1-6; TRBD1 matches 7 bases. CDR3 length: 13 amino acids. CDR1 and CDR2 from the germline V gene are GTSNPN and SVGIG (reference sequence). Trimming removed 3 bases from V and 8 bases from J; junction bases left unmatched: 4. CDR3 protein: CAWRRTGHSPLHF. CDR3 bases: TGTGCCTGGAGGCGGACAGGCCATTCACCCCTCCACTTT.

This clonotype was observed at least ten times. The V and J genes are TRBV29-1 and TRBJ2-5; D possibly corresponds to TRBD2 (6 bases). The CDR3 sequence is 11 residues long. The V gene lost 4 bases and the J gene lost 5 bases, with 8 bases spanning the gap. Germline CDR1 is SQVTM and CDR2 is ANQGSEA. The CDR3 sequence: CSVGEVETQYF. The CDR3 DNA reads as TGCAGCGTTGGGGAGGTGGAGACCCAGTACTTC.

This clonotype was seen at least ten times. The chain uses TRBV27 and TRBJ1-5; D might be TRBD1 (6 bases). CDR3 length equals 13 residues. Trimming took 2 bases from V and 6 from J, leaving 8 bases between them. Germline assignment: CDR1 MNHEY and CDR2 SMNVEV (reference sequence). This chain's CDR3 is CASSLGGGQPQHF. The CDR3 DNA sequence: TGTGCCAGCAGTTTAGGGGGCGGTCAGCCCCAGCATTTT.

In the case of this clonotype: A much more abundant neighbour one base away suggests this may be a read error. Since the CDR3 does not end with the conserved phenylalanine or tryptophan, this likely comes from a read error. The chain has TRBV12-3 or TRBV12-4 and TRBJ1-1, with 10 bases fitting TRBD1. The CDR3 contains 15 residues. Germline trimming cut 3 bases from V and 1 base from J; bases unmatched to any gene: 2. CDR3 DNA: TGTGCCAGCAGTTTGTGGGACAGGGGGAACACTGAAGCTTTCCTT. As protein: CASSLWDRGNTEAFL.

This chain connects TRBV19 to TRBJ2-5; D ambiguous. Germline-derived CDR1 and CDR2 are LNHDA and SQIVND (reference sequence). The V end was cut by 4 bases, the J end by 0 bases, with 18 bases between. This CDR3 has 17 residues. The CDR3 is CASSTRATRQYQETQYF. The CDR3 DNA follows: TGTGCCAGTAGTACCCGAGCTACTCGCCAGTACCAAGAGACCCAGTACTTC. The variable domain in full, completed from reference TRBV19 and TRBJ2-5, reads DGGITQSPKYLFRKEGQNVTLSCEQNLNHDAMYWYRQDPGQGLRLIYYSQIVNDFQKGDIAEGYSVSREKKESFPLTVTSAQKNPTAFYLCASSTRATRQYQETQYFGPGTRLLVL.

This clonotype was observed many times. The DNA of the CDR3 is TGCAGTGCTGGAGGAAGGAGCGGCAATGAGCAGTTCTTC. Translating gives CSAGGRSGNEQFF. The rearrangement links TRBV20-1 to TRBJ2-1, with D possibly matching TRBD2 (5 bases). The length of the CDR3 is 13 residues. CDR1 and CDR2 (germline): DFQATT, SNEGSKA (reference sequence). V lost 5 bases and J 6 bases, leaving 14 bases between the germline ends.

A few counts support this clonotype. CDR3 region: CSVPGWGTAEQYF. The CDR3, as DNA: TGCAGCGTTCCCGGATGGGGGACAGCCGAGCAGTACTTC. The J gene is TRBJ2-7, the V gene TRBV29-1; 7 bases align to TRBD1. The length of the CDR3 is 13 residues. The V gene's germline CDR1 is SQVTM and CDR2 ANQGSEA. Trimming at V came to 5 bases and at J to 6 bases, leaving 10 bases not matched to a gene.

This clonotype was detected once. A much larger clone lies a single base off, so this may be a read error. V and J are TRBV7-2 and TRBJ2-2, with TRBD1 matching 8 bases. The germline V gene has CDR1 SGHTA and CDR2 FQGNSA. J gave up 5 bases and V 4 bases, and 6 bases lay outside the gene matches. The CDR3 totals 15 residues. CDR3 in amino acids: CASSSDRVGTGELFF. CDR3 coding DNA: TGTGCCAGCAGCTCGGACAGGGTAGGGACCGGGGAGCTGTTTTTT.

The J gene is TRBJ1-3, the V gene TRBV9, with a possible D match to TRBD1 (5 bases). The CDR3 is 17 amino acids. CDR1 SGDLS and CDR2 YYNGEE come from the germline V gene. Trimming took 1 base from V and 0 from J, leaving 14 bases between them. CDR3 in DNA: TGTGCCAGCAGCGTAAGTGGGGCTCAGGTCTCTGGAAACACCATATATTTT. It is translated as CASSVSGAQVSGNTIYF. The full variable domain, its missing parts supplied by reference TRBV9 and TRBJ1-3, is DSGVTQTPKHLITATGQRVTLRCSPRSGDLSVYWYQQSLDQGLQFLIQYYNGEERAKGNILERFSAQQFPDLHSELNLSSLELGDSALYFCASSVSGAQVSGNTIYFGEGSWLTVV.

The chain recombines TRBV4-2 with TRBJ1-3; the match to TRBD1 covers 9 bases. V lost 0 bases to trimming and J lost 4 bases; unmatched junction nucleotides: 4. The CDR3 contains 16 residues. Germline lookup yields CDR1 LGHNA and CDR2 YNFKEQ. CDR3 sequence: CASSQDRGTGGNTIYF. The CDR3 region has the DNA TGTGCCAGCAGCCAAGATAGGGGGACAGGGGGAAACACCATATATTTT.

Worth noting for this clonotype: Being one base from a much bigger clone, this may be a read error. This rearrangement joins TRBV30 to TRBJ2-7; D unresolved. This CDR3 spans 12 amino acids. Germline V lookup: CDR1 GTSNPN, CDR2 SVGIG (reference sequence). Here the CDR3 DNA reads TGTACCTGGAGTTCCGGAGCCTACGAGCAGTACTTC. Translating it yields CTWSSGAYEQYF.

This clonotype was seen only a few times. The chain joins TRBV27 to TRBJ2-1, with no clear D. V was cut by 2 bases and J by 1 base, with 6 bases left in between. Germline lookup yields CDR1 MNHEY and CDR2 SMNVEV (reference sequence). This CDR3 comprises 14 residues. Here the CDR3 reads CASSLNPSYNEQFF. CDR3 DNA sequence: TGTGCCAGCAGTTTAAATCCGTCCTACAATGAGCAGTTCTTC.